This T cell receptor beta chain was observed in a study of blood T cell repertoires in COVID-19. V lost 4 bases, J lost 8 bases, and 3 bases stayed unmatched. The germline V gene encodes CDR1 SNHLY and CDR2 FYNNEI. CDR3 length equals 12 residues. Cohort assignment relied on participant-reported clinical history. Only in-frame clones appear in the TCRdb table, and some are missing; sequencing was by immunoSEQ multiplex PCR. The sample includes about 480,000 clones, approximately 90% of them seen just once. What was sequenced was PBMCs or T cells enriched from blood (not recorded which). The source is a middle-aged woman who had recovered from COVID-19. This chain joins TRBV2 and TRBJ1-2, with 8 bases fitting TRBD1. The CDR3 DNA is TGTGCCAGCAGTGGACAGGGGAACGGCTACACCTTC. It specifies CASSGQGNGYTF. Supplemented by reference TRBV2 and TRBJ1-2, the full variable domain reads EPEVTQTPSHQVTQMGQEVILRCVPISNHLYFYWYRQILGQKVEFLVSFYNNEISEKSEIFDDQFSVERPDGSNFTLKIRSTKLEDSAMYFCASSGQGNGYTFGSGTRLTVV.